One and the same sample provided the 19 T cell receptor beta chains below, sequenced in a study of human T cells and chemical hapten exposure. The time point was: patch test 1, 2 weeks after DPC sensitization. Regarding treatment: therapeutic diphenylcyclopropenone sensitization with weekly scalp DPC. In TCRdb, the RACE reads were re-called with MiXCR into one record per CDR3 protein. The sample shows about 120,000 distinct CDR3 sequences, roughly 15% of them seen only once. Here the sequenced sample was whole blood, taken in connection with sensitization to the hapten diphenylcyclopropenone (DPC). These receptors all stem from a man between 18 and 29 years old with alopecia areata. Some clones in this sample may be carry-over from other donors' samples.

This clonotype was picked up a small number of times. J is TRBJ2-3 and V is TRBV6-4, with 9 bases matching TRBD2. V shed 0 bases and J 6 bases; nucleotides not matched to a gene: 7. CDR3 length: 16 residues. Germline loops: CDR1 MRHNA, CDR2 SNTAGT. In nucleotides, the CDR3 is TGTGCCAGCAGTGACTCGCCTAGCGGGGTTGCCGATACGCAGTATTTT. Translated, it gives CASSDSPSGVADTQYF.

The rearrangement links TRBV11-2 to TRBJ1-4, with D possibly matching TRBD1 (5 bases). V dropped 0 bases and J dropped 7 bases, with 9 bases sitting between them. The CDR3 covers 14 residues. Germline assignment: CDR1 SGHAT and CDR2 FQNNGV. CDR3 in amino acids: CASSLDRDSEKLFF. The CDR3 nucleotides read TGTGCCAGCAGCTTAGACAGGGACTCTGAAAAACTGTTTTTT.

A few counts support this clonotype. The chain joins TRBV5-5 to TRBJ1-2; no definite D call. With 0 bases removed from V and 8 bases from J, the gap between germline ends came to 14 bases. Germline CDR1 is SGHKS and CDR2 is YYEKEE (reference sequence). The CDR3 consists of 14 residues. In DNA, the CDR3 is TGTGCCAGCAGCTTGGTAGCTGGTTCGTTAGGCTACACCTTC. Protein sequence: CASSLVAGSLGYTF.

This clonotype appeared a few times. The chain combines TRBV4-2 with TRBJ2-7, with D possibly being TRBD1 (5 bases). The CDR3 runs 18 residues. Between the trimmed V and J ends, which lost 4 bases and 0 bases, there was a span of 22 bases. In germline, CDR1 is LGHNA, CDR2 YNFKEQ. CDR3 loop: CASSPQEELQVHSYEQYF. The DNA of the CDR3 is TGTGCCAGCAGCCCTCAAGAAGAACTACAGGTACACTCCTACGAGCAGTACTTC.

This clonotype was counted only a few times. The V and J genes are TRBV28 and TRBJ2-4; TRBD1 matches at 7 bases. Trimming at V came to 5 bases and at J to 5 bases, leaving 6 bases not matched to a gene. The CDR3 is made up of 14 amino acids. CDR1 MDHEN and CDR2 SYDVKM come from the germline V gene. CDR3 DNA sequence: TGTGCCAGCAGTAGCCAGGGGGAAGAAAACATTCAGTACTTC. It yields the protein CASSSQGEENIQYF.

There are a few counts of this clonotype. The chain links TRBV7-2 to TRBJ1-2, with TRBD1 identical over 7 bases. V gave up 7 bases and J gave up 8 bases; unmatched junction bases: 13. The CDR3 is 14 amino acids. Germline CDR1 is SGHTA and CDR2 is FQGNSA. CDR3 nucleotides: TGTGCCAGCATGGACAGGTGGGGACAGCTCGGCTACACCTTC. Encoded protein: CASMDRWGQLGYTF.

Remarks on this clonotype: Mismatch with germline at one junction end may stem from a read error. The CDR3 sequence is CASSLAARYDYTF. CDR3 nucleotide sequence: TGTGCCAGCAGTTTAGCAGCGAGATATGACTACACCTTC. This rearrangement joins TRBV28 to TRBJ1-2; D is ambiguous. The CDR3 covers 13 residues. The germline V gene encodes CDR1 MDHEN and CDR2 SYDVKM.

This clonotype appeared many times. CDR3 bases: TGCGCCAGCAGCCGAGACCAGTCTTCCCAGGGGAATCAGCCCCAGCATTTT. Translation gives CASSRDQSSQGNQPQHF. This chain joins TRBV4-3 and TRBJ1-5, with D possibly TRBD1 on 6 matching bases. The CDR3 spans 17 residues. CDR1 and CDR2 from the germline V gene are LGHNA and YSLEER. The germline V and J ends were trimmed by 4 bases and 4 bases, with 20 bases remaining between them.

V usage is TRBV20-1 and J usage is TRBJ1-1; D is unclear. The CDR3 runs to 13 residues. Germline CDR1 reads DFQATT; CDR2 reads SNEGSKA (reference sequence). Deletions cut 3 bases from V and 0 bases from J, with 8 bases between. This CDR3 is CSASGTVNTEAFF. The DNA of the CDR3 is TGCAGTGCTAGTGGAACAGTGAACACTGAAGCTTTCTTT.

This clonotype was observed a handful of times. V is TRBV12-3 or TRBV12-4 and J is TRBJ2-2; TRBD2 is a possible D gene (5 bases). V shed 1 base and J shed 3 bases, with 9 bases lying between them. This CDR3 has 15 amino acids. The CDR3 DNA sequence: TGTGCCAGCAGTTTAGTCGGGGTGGACACCGGGGAGCTGTTTTTT. Its protein product is CASSLVGVDTGELFF.

This clonotype was picked up a small number of times. J is TRBJ1-5 and V is TRBV20-1, with 9 nucleotides matching TRBD1. The CDR3 has 14 amino acids. The trim removed 5 bases at V and 4 bases at J, leaving 6 bases unmatched. Looked up from germline, CDR1 is DFQATT and CDR2 is SNEGSKA (reference sequence). The CDR3 coding sequence is TGCAGTGCTTTCCGGGACAGGGCAAATCAGCCCCAGCATTTT. Residues: CSAFRDRANQPQHF.

A few counts support this clonotype. V and J are TRBV7-2 and TRBJ2-7; perhaps TRBD2 as D (5 bases). The CDR3 is 15 residues long. V lost 2 bases and J 2 bases, leaving 13 bases between the germline ends. Per germline, CDR1 SGHTA and CDR2 FQGNSA. CDR3 region: CASSLSAERAYEQYV. CDR3 bases: TGTGCCAGCAGCTTATCTGCCGAGAGGGCCTACGAGCAGTACGTC.

The sample holds a few counts of this clonotype. V and J are TRBV20-1 and TRBJ1-1; D is ambiguous. Between the trimmed V and J ends, which lost 6 bases and 1 base, there was a span of 15 bases. This CDR3 region has 14 residues. The germline gives CDR1 DFQATT, CDR2 SNEGSKA (reference sequence). The chain's CDR3 is CSANERRGNTEAFF. In DNA, the CDR3 is TGCAGTGCGAATGAACGACGGGGGAACACTGAAGCTTTCTTT.

This clonotype was seen only a few times. The rearrangement joins TRBV5-6 to TRBJ2-5, with TRBD1 matching over 8 bases. CDR3 length: 14 residues. The V segment lost 4 bases and the J segment 7 bases; nucleotides outside the gene matches: 9. CDR1 is SGHDT and CDR2 is YYEEEE in the germline V gene. The CDR3 nucleotides read TGTGCCAGCAGCCCCGGACAGGGCTCATGGACCCAGTACTTC. It translates to CASSPGQGSWTQYF.

This clonotype came up many times. This sequence joins TRBV5-4 and TRBJ1-6; no firm D call. The germline V and J ends were trimmed by 1 base and 6 bases, with 8 bases remaining between them. The V gene's germline CDR1 is SGHNT and CDR2 YYREEE (reference sequence). The CDR3 totals 14 residues. CDR3: CASSLHSLNSPLHF. The CDR3 DNA sequence: TGTGCCAGCAGCTTGCACAGTCTTAATTCACCCCTCCACTTT.

The chain recombines TRBV7-6 with TRBJ2-2, with no clear D. V lost 1 base to trimming and J lost 1 base, with 10 bases between them. The germline CDR1 and CDR2 sequences are SGHVS and FNYEAQ. The CDR3 is 16 amino acids. The DNA for the CDR3 is TGTGCCAGCAGCTTAGGTAACAGCAAGAACACCGGGGAGCTGTTTTTT. Translated: CASSLGNSKNTGELFF.

This chain uses TRBV5-3 with TRBJ2-7; D is possibly TRBD2 (6 bases). TRBV5-3 is flagged as an ORF with uncertain function. There are 14 residues in the CDR3. Trimming removed 7 bases from V and 3 bases from J, with 17 bases in between. The CDR3 DNA follows: TGTGCCAGAGACCGGGGACTCTCACACTACGAGCAGTACTTC. As protein: CARDRGLSHYEQYF.

This clonotype has just a few counts. J is TRBJ1-1 and V is TRBV6-5; D is uncertain. The germline V and J ends were trimmed by 0 bases and 5 bases, with 13 bases remaining between them. CDR1 is MNHEY, CDR2 SVGAGI, per germline. CDR3 length equals 15 residues. CDR3 region: CASSYSTLGSTEAFF. Here the CDR3 DNA reads TGTGCCAGCAGTTACTCGACCTTAGGTTCTACTGAAGCTTTCTTT.

This clonotype was seen ten or more times. This rearrangement joins TRBV12-3 or TRBV12-4 to TRBJ1-2; 7 positions match TRBD1. Unmatched junction bases numbered 5, after V lost 5 bases and J lost 2 bases. The length of the CDR3 is 14 residues. CDR3 bases: TGTGCCAGCAGTAGGACAGGATCCAACTATGGCTACACCTTC. This gives the protein CASSRTGSNYGYTF.